The entry below gives a single TCR beta chain sequence along with its context. This sample stems from a study of blood T cell repertoires in COVID-19. At the level of the study: Sites in the United States, Italy and Spain provided acute and convalescent COVID-19 samples. Sources were T cells, B-cell-depleted T cells, or PBMCs; the material itself was cDNA or gDNA.

There are 14 residues in the CDR3. With 8 bases removed from V and 5 bases from J, the gap between germline ends came to 13 bases. Germline CDR1 and CDR2: SNHLY and FYNNEI. Original handling: For nucleated cells, counts were estimated from reference gene primer amplification. The assay was immunoSEQ multiplex PCR, and TCRdb's table has in-frame clones only and misses some. Clone size and V and J calls were adopted from that table, with D and trimming inferred from the DNA. Of some 200,000 clones in the sample, roughly 80% were seen once. Sequenced material: peripheral blood. The V and J genes are TRBV2 and TRBJ1-6; D might be TRBD1 (5 bases). The TCR was taken from a woman aged 80 or over with acute or convalescent COVID-19. For the CDR3, the DNA is TGTGCCAGCCCCGGGAGGGGTGATAATTCACCCCTCCACTTT. Translating it yields CASPGRGDNSPLHF. Drawing the rest from reference TRBV2 and TRBJ1-6, the complete variable domain is EPEVTQTPSHQVTQMGQEVILRCVPISNHLYFYWYRQILGQKVEFLVSFYNNEISEKSEIFDDQFSVERPDGSNFTLKIRSTKLEDSAMYFCASPGRGDNSPLHFGNGTRLTVT.